Shown below are 8 T cell receptor beta chains from a single sample sequenced in a study of response to subunit inactivated influenza vaccine. A single record per CDR3 protein comes from TCRdb applying MiXCR to the RT-PCR reads. This sample has around 180,000 distinct CDR3 sequences, with about 9.3% found just once. The sample consisted of non-naive T cells sorted from PBMCs, taken on the day of vaccination. These receptors were taken from a man aged 45-60 years who received an inactivated influenza vaccine.

This clonotype has only a few counts. V usage is TRBV7-2 and J usage is TRBJ2-1; D is undetermined. This CDR3 has 12 residues. Germline CDR1 SGHTA, CDR2 FQGNSA. The germline V and J ends were trimmed by 1 base and 12 bases, with 10 bases remaining between them. CDR3 DNA: TGTGCCAGCAGCTTAGGGAGTCCCAGGCAGTTCTTC. It encodes CASSLGSPRQFF.

The rearrangement uses TRBV7-9 and TRBJ2-7, with 7 bases fitting TRBD2. The germline V gene has CDR1 SEHNR and CDR2 FQNEAQ (reference sequence). V was pared by 4 bases and J by 0 bases, with 9 bases of the junction left unmatched. The CDR3 covers 16 residues. The CDR3 region has the DNA TGTGCCAGCAGCTCGCTAGCGGACATTAGCTCCTACGAGCAGTACTTC. This gives the protein CASSSLADISSYEQYF. The variable domain in full, with the rest retrieved from reference TRBV7-9 and TRBJ2-7, is DTGVSQNPRHKITKRGQNVTFRCDPISEHNRLYWYRQTLGQGPEFLTYFQNEAQLEKSRLLSDRFSAERPKGSFSTLEIQRTEQGDSAMYLCASSSLADISSYEQYFGPGTRLTVT.

The rearrangement joins TRBV6-2 or TRBV6-3 to TRBJ2-7; perhaps TRBD2 as D (6 bases). The CDR3 sequence is 15 residues long. Trimming stripped 6 bases from V and 0 bases from J, with 15 bases between. Germline CDR1 is MNHEY and CDR2 is SVGEGT. The CDR3 DNA follows: TGTGCCAGCAGGCACGCCCTAGCGCACTCCTACGAGCAGTACTTC. Translating gives CASRHALAHSYEQYF.

This clonotype was seen a few times. V is TRBV5-5 and J is TRBJ2-7; D is ambiguous. The germline V gene has CDR1 SGHKS and CDR2 YYEKEE (reference sequence). Between the trimmed V and J ends, which lost 7 bases and 1 base, there was a span of 12 bases. The CDR3 has 13 amino acids. DNA for the CDR3: TGTGCCAGCGCCTCGCGGATATCCTACGAGCAGTACTTC. Protein sequence: CASASRISYEQYF.

This clonotype was seen a few times. This chain links TRBV20-1 with TRBJ1-2; D is unclear. Per the germline V gene, CDR1 is DFQATT and CDR2 is SNEGSKA (reference sequence). V was pared by 3 bases and J by 8 bases, with 19 bases between. This CDR3 has 14 residues. CDR3 coding DNA: TGCAGTGCTAGCCCAAAAGGGAGAGATAAAGGCTACACCTTC. The encoded protein is CSASPKGRDKGYTF.

The J gene is TRBJ1-3, the V gene TRBV18; the D is unclear. Germline V gene lookup returns CDR1 KGHSH and CDR2 LQKENI. Between the trimmed V and J ends, which lost 6 bases and 2 bases, there was a span of 14 bases. The CDR3 is made up of 15 amino acids. This CDR3 is CASSGIASTGNTIYF. Here the CDR3 DNA reads TGTGCCAGCTCCGGGATAGCAAGTACTGGAAACACCATATATTTT.

This clonotype showed up many times. The chain uses TRBV5-5 and TRBJ1-1, with a weak D call TRBD1 (6 bases). This CDR3 comprises 14 residues. CDR1 is SGHKS and CDR2 is YYEKEE in the germline V gene (reference sequence). Trimming left V 4 bases short and J 4 bases short, with 14 bases between. CDR3 residues: CASSHMDSFTEAFF. CDR3 DNA: TGTGCCAGCAGCCACATGGACAGCTTCACTGAAGCTTTCTTT. The full variable domain, with the rest looked up from reference TRBV5-5 and TRBJ1-1, is DAGVTQSPTHLIKTRGQQVTLRCSPISGHKSVSWYQQVLGQGPQFIFQYYEKEERGRGNFPDRFSARQFPNYSSELNVNALLLGDSALYLCASSHMDSFTEAFFGQGTRLTVV.

The V and J genes are TRBV6-2 or TRBV6-3 and TRBJ1-1, with D unclear. The germline V gene has CDR1 MNHEY and CDR2 SVGEGT. The length of the CDR3 is 13 residues. V lost 6 bases and J lost 4, with 12 bases in between. The CDR3 DNA follows: TGTGCCAGCAGCCGTGACACCAGCACTGAAGCTTTCTTT. Its protein product is CASSRDTSTEAFF.